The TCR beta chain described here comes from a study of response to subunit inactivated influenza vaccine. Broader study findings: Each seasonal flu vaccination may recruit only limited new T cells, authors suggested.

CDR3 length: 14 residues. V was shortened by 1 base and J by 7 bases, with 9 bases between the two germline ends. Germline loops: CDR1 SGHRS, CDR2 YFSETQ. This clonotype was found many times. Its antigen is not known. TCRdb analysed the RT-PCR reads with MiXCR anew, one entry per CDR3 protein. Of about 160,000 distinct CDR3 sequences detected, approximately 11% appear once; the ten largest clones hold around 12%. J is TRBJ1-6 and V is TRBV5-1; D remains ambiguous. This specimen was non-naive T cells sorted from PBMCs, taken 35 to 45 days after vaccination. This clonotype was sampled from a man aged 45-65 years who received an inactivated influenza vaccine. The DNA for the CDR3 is TGCGCCAGCAGCTTGAGGACGAGGAATTCACCCCTCCACTTT. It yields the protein CASSLRTRNSPLHF.